The rows below give T cell receptor beta chains drawn from one sample of a study of blood T cells in healthy people across ages. TCRdb passed the 5' RACE reads through MiXCR, listing each CDR3 protein once. The sample has approximately 800,000 distinct CDR3 sequences; about 56% are singletons. The specimen sequenced was blood. The receptors originated from a man aged 35-49 years in good health. Both conserved end residues are part of each CDR3. The order of the fields is D gene, clone size, J gene, V gene, CDR3 protein, CDR3 DNA. D genes are given only for firm matches. Not every row has a clone size; where given, it reads once, few, many or a size class.

D gene: -; clone size: -; J gene: TRBJ2-5; V gene: TRBV2; CDR3 protein: CASSEVADQYF; CDR3 DNA: TGTGCCAGCAGTGAAGTCGCGGACCAGTACTTC
D gene: TRBD2; clone size: -; J gene: TRBJ2-7; V gene: TRBV20-1; CDR3 protein: CSARDQRGNYEQYF; CDR3 DNA: TGCAGTGCTAGAGATCAGCGGGGAAACTACGAGCAGTACTTC
D gene: -; clone size: -; J gene: TRBJ2-1; V gene: TRBV5-6; CDR3 protein: CASREGLISSYNEQFF; CDR3 DNA: TGTGCCAGCAGGGAGGGACTTATCAGCTCCTACAATGAGCAGTTCTTC
D gene: TRBD1; clone size: -; J gene: TRBJ1-5; V gene: TRBV24-1; CDR3 protein: CATSDPGGGQPQHF; CDR3 DNA: TGTGCCACCAGTGACCCAGGGGGAGGTCAGCCCCAGCATTTT
D gene: -; clone size: many; J gene: TRBJ2-1; V gene: TRBV27; CDR3 protein: CASSLAGKRRNEQFF; CDR3 DNA: TGTGCCAGCAGTTTAGCAGGGAAACGGCGCAATGAGCAGTTCTTC
D gene: -; clone size: -; J gene: TRBJ2-3; V gene: TRBV7-2; CDR3 protein: CASSLAFRLDHTDTQYF; CDR3 DNA: TGTGCCAGCAGCTTAGCGTTTCGGCTAGACCACACAGATACGCAGTATTTT
D gene: TRBD1; clone size: few; J gene: TRBJ2-3; V gene: TRBV5-1; CDR3 protein: CASRRPRDSTLEDTDTQYF; CDR3 DNA: TGCGCCAGCAGGAGACCAAGGGACAGCACCTTGGAGGACACAGATACGCAGTATTTT
D gene: TRBD2; clone size: few; J gene: TRBJ2-1; V gene: TRBV7-2; CDR3 protein: CASSLVRLAGGPGPDEQFF; CDR3 DNA: TGTGCCAGCAGCTTAGTGAGACTAGCGGGAGGGCCCGGTCCCGATGAGCAGTTCTTC
D gene: TRBD1; clone size: -; J gene: TRBJ2-7; V gene: TRBV9; CDR3 protein: CASSVAARGNHEQYF; CDR3 DNA: TGTGCCAGCAGCGTAGCCGCCAGGGGGAACCACGAGCAGTACTTC
D gene: TRBD2; clone size: -; J gene: TRBJ2-3; V gene: TRBV18; CDR3 protein: CASSPAGGGATDTQYF; CDR3 DNA: TGTGCCAGCTCACCAGCGGGCGGGGGGGCCACAGATACGCAGTATTTT
D gene: -; clone size: -; J gene: TRBJ2-5; V gene: TRBV11-3; CDR3 protein: CASSLGNPLASPRETQYF; CDR3 DNA: TGTGCCAGCAGCTTAGGGAACCCCCTGGCTAGCCCTCGGGAGACCCAGTACTTC
D gene: -; clone size: -; J gene: TRBJ2-1; V gene: TRBV3-1; CDR3 protein: CASSHGGTYNEQFF; CDR3 DNA: TGTGCCAGCAGCCACGGGGGTACCTACAATGAGCAGTTCTTC
D gene: TRBD1; clone size: few; J gene: TRBJ2-7; V gene: TRBV7-9; CDR3 protein: CASSLLGQGGYEQYF; CDR3 DNA: TGTGCCAGCAGCTTGCTTGGACAGGGCGGCTACGAGCAGTACTTC
D gene: TRBD2; clone size: -; J gene: TRBJ2-5; V gene: TRBV25-1; CDR3 protein: CATSRGGYQETQYF; CDR3 DNA: TGTGCCACCTCGCGGGGGGGGTACCAAGAGACCCAGTACTTC
D gene: -; clone size: few; J gene: TRBJ2-5; V gene: TRBV29-1; CDR3 protein: CSVVQRETQYF; CDR3 DNA: TGCAGCGTTGTCCAGCGAGAGACCCAGTACTTC
D gene: -; clone size: few; J gene: TRBJ2-1; V gene: TRBV5-6; CDR3 protein: CASSSGLYGSSYNEQFF; CDR3 DNA: TGTGCCAGCAGCTCCGGACTGTACGGAAGCTCCTACAATGAGCAGTTCTTC
D gene: -; clone size: -; J gene: TRBJ2-3; V gene: TRBV5-1; CDR3 protein: CASSYTGYTDTQYF; CDR3 DNA: TGCGCCAGCAGCTATACAGGTTACACAGATACGCAGTATTTT
D gene: TRBD1; clone size: -; J gene: TRBJ2-7; V gene: TRBV24-1; CDR3 protein: CATSGQGHDEQYF; CDR3 DNA: TGTGCCACCAGTGGACAGGGGCACGACGAGCAGTACTTC
D gene: TRBD2; clone size: few; J gene: TRBJ2-7; V gene: TRBV11-2; CDR3 protein: CASSLDRLAGSREQYF; CDR3 DNA: TGTGCCAGCAGCTTAGATAGGTTAGCGGGTTCTAGGGAGCAGTACTTC
D gene: TRBD1; clone size: -; J gene: TRBJ2-5; V gene: TRBV20-1; CDR3 protein: CSARRQGAGKETQYF; CDR3 DNA: TGCAGTGCTAGAAGGCAGGGGGCAGGAAAAGAGACCCAGTACTTC
D gene: TRBD1; clone size: -; J gene: TRBJ2-1; V gene: TRBV7-3; CDR3 protein: CASSTDRFGDEQFF; CDR3 DNA: TGTGCCAGCAGCACGGACAGGTTTGGTGATGAGCAGTTCTTC
D gene: TRBD1; clone size: -; J gene: TRBJ2-5; V gene: TRBV7-7; CDR3 protein: CASSPSTGPGETQYF; CDR3 DNA: TGTGCTAGCAGCCCCTCGACAGGGCCGGGGGAGACCCAGTACTTC
D gene: TRBD1; clone size: few; J gene: TRBJ1-1; V gene: TRBV6-5; CDR3 protein: CASSSGQGTEAFF; CDR3 DNA: TGTGCCAGCAGTTCGGGACAGGGCACTGAAGCTTTCTTT
D gene: -; clone size: few; J gene: TRBJ1-2; V gene: TRBV29-1; CDR3 protein: CSVEEIAARGYTF; CDR3 DNA: TGCAGCGTTGAAGAGATTGCGGCGAGGGGCTACACCTTC
D gene: TRBD1; clone size: -; J gene: TRBJ2-5; V gene: TRBV29-1; CDR3 protein: CSVESRQGRWETQYF; CDR3 DNA: TGCAGCGTTGAATCGCGACAGGGTCGGTGGGAGACCCAGTACTTC
D gene: -; clone size: -; J gene: TRBJ1-4; V gene: TRBV20-1; CDR3 protein: CSAPGVPNEKLFF; CDR3 DNA: TGCAGTGCCCCAGGGGTGCCTAATGAAAAACTGTTTTTT
D gene: TRBD2; clone size: -; J gene: TRBJ2-7; V gene: TRBV4-3; CDR3 protein: CASSPEGGYEQYF; CDR3 DNA: TGCGCCAGCAGCCCCGAGGGAGGGTACGAGCAGTACTTC
D gene: TRBD2; clone size: -; J gene: TRBJ2-1; V gene: TRBV9; CDR3 protein: CASSVGLAGGWYEQFF; CDR3 DNA: TGTGCCAGCAGCGTCGGACTAGCGGGAGGGTGGTATGAGCAGTTCTTC
D gene: TRBD1; clone size: -; J gene: TRBJ1-2; V gene: TRBV6-2/TRBV6-3; CDR3 protein: CASSYGRDRDYGYTF; CDR3 DNA: TGTGCCAGCAGTTATGGGCGGGACAGGGATTATGGCTACACCTTC
D gene: -; clone size: -; J gene: TRBJ1-1; V gene: TRBV9; CDR3 protein: CASSPSGRGDTEAFF; CDR3 DNA: TGTGCCAGCAGCCCCTCGGGGCGGGGGGACACTGAAGCTTTCTTT
D gene: -; clone size: many; J gene: TRBJ2-5; V gene: TRBV3-1; CDR3 protein: CASSPSVTRQETQYF; CDR3 DNA: TGTGCCAGCAGCCCGAGTGTTACCAGACAAGAGACCCAGTACTTC